These T cell receptor beta chains were read from a single sample in a study of CD8 T cells in ankylosing spondylitis. Each CDR3 protein is one row after TCRdb ran MiXCR on the 5' RACE reads. The table lists over 200,000 distinct CDR3 sequences, roughly a tenth of them singletons, with under 25% in the top ten. Sequenced input: blood, either unsorted or a sorted T cell fraction (not recorded which). The receptor source for this set is a male donor with ankylosing spondylitis or in good health (not recorded which). Each CDR3 is given with its conserved first and last residue. Fields, in order: J gene, V gene, CDR3 protein.

>TRBJ2-5|TRBV5-1
CASSLGFPGETQYF
>TRBJ2-7|TRBV5-6
CASSYGPEGEQYF
>TRBJ2-3|TRBV5-1
CASSLRLAGAGGADTQYF
>TRBJ1-1|TRBV12-3/TRBV12-4
CASSFKGAEAFF
>TRBJ2-7|TRBV5-6
CASSRNTGSLAEQYF
>TRBJ1-5|TRBV6-1
CASSRAPTGNQPQHF
>TRBJ1-3|TRBV20-1
CSASGGAGVLAGNTIYF
>TRBJ1-3|TRBV28
CASSLRGLGGNTIYF
>TRBJ2-7|TRBV20-1
CSARTTGISYEQYF
>TRBJ2-6|TRBV6-5
CASSYGRLPSGANVLTF
>TRBJ2-1|TRBV5-6
CASSLRDRNNEQFF
>TRBJ1-6|TRBV20-1
CSAATGNNSPLHF
>TRBJ2-2|TRBV28
CASSLDGPGTGELFF
>TRBJ2-2|TRBV5-4
CASSSVSGTGTMNTGELFF
>TRBJ1-5|TRBV5-1
CASSPGGESNQPQHF
>TRBJ2-7|TRBV29-1
CSVDYSRDRGTYEQYF
>TRBJ2-2|TRBV11-3
CASSPGGEGGELFF
>TRBJ2-3|TRBV7-2
CASSSPFSGGVTDTQYF
>TRBJ2-5|TRBV6-1
CASSTRLGGSETQYF
>TRBJ2-5|TRBV20-1
CSARSLAGAHQETQYF
>TRBJ2-7|TRBV5-1
CASGSLQGQGYEQYF
>TRBJ2-3|TRBV5-1
CASSLAAGARTDTQYF
>TRBJ2-1|TRBV7-9
CATLAGGTTYNEQFF
>TRBJ1-2|TRBV9
CASSIDRLNYGYTF
>TRBJ2-1|TRBV12-3/TRBV12-4
CASRLDKNNEQFF
>TRBJ1-4|TRBV7-9
CASRTGGNEKLFF
>TRBJ1-2|TRBV20-1
CSAPTGQGGIRGYTF
>TRBJ2-1|TRBV7-2
CASSLAGSYYNEQFF
>TRBJ1-4|TRBV12-3/TRBV12-4
CASSPEAPRATNEKLFF
>TRBJ1-2|TRBV7-8
CASSPRDRGNYGYTF
>TRBJ2-1|TRBV5-1
CASSLVGTYNEQFF
>TRBJ2-2|TRBV5-1
CASSLGQGMAGELFF
>TRBJ1-2|TRBV12-3/TRBV12-4
CASSLALRQNYGYTF
>TRBJ2-3|TRBV20-1
CSAPSGALIELDTQYF
>TRBJ2-7|TRBV20-1
CSAIHPLEEAYEQYF
>TRBJ2-3|TRBV29-1
CSVEETSSTDTQYF
>TRBJ1-2|TRBV5-1
CASSSGQAGYGYTF
>TRBJ2-1|TRBV24-1
CATRPDRAGSNEQFF
>TRBJ2-2|TRBV5-5
CASSWDNPGIGELFF
>TRBJ1-3|TRBV12-3/TRBV12-4
CASTTGIPGNTIYF
>TRBJ2-4|TRBV9
CASSATGGSRDIQYF
>TRBJ1-1|TRBV29-1
CSVNGEQGIRTEAFF
>TRBJ1-5|TRBV7-2
CASSHDGSNQPQHF
>TRBJ2-5|TRBV7-8
CASSQGLAGAQETQYF